This T cell receptor (beta chain) was retrieved from a study of blood T cell repertoires in COVID-19. The wider study: Some COVID-19 samples were acute and others convalescent; all came from the United States, Italy and Spain.

Germline V lookup: CDR1 LGHNT, CDR2 FRNRAP. The V end was cut by 0 bases, the J end by 5 bases, with 11 bases between. The CDR3 runs 15 residues. TCRdb keeps only in-frame clones here, not all; method: immunoSEQ multiplex PCR. The table lists about 87,000 clones, around 84% of them singletons. The chain carries TRBV12-5 and TRBJ1-5, with D perhaps TRBD1 (5 bases). Sequenced: peripheral blood. The source is a middle-aged man with acute or convalescent COVID-19. CDR3 loop: CASGLVRGGDQPQHF. In DNA, the CDR3 is TGTGCTAGTGGTTTGGTCCGGGGGGGGGATCAGCCCCAGCATTTT. The variable domain in full, completed from reference TRBV12-5 and TRBJ1-5, reads DARVTQTPRHKVTEMGQEVTMRCQPILGHNTVFWYRQTMMQGLELLAYFRNRAPLDDSGMPKDRFSAEMPDATLATLKIQPSEPRDSAVYFCASGLVRGGDQPQHFGDGTRLSIL.